These T cell receptor beta chains were read from a single sample in a study of OX40 agonist ivuxolimab in advanced cancers. TCRdb's table, derived via immunoSEQ multiplex PCR, lists solely in-frame clones and lacks some. This sample has approximately 71,000 clones, with over 90% found just once. The material was CD4+ or CD8+ T cells sorted from blood, obtained in a trial of the OX40 agonist ivuxolimab. The source of these receptors is an adult with an advanced solid tumor such as melanoma, head and neck, liver or kidney cancer. Both conserved end residues are part of each CDR3. D genes are given only for firm matches. Expanded clones get a size class; other rows say once, few or many, or leave the size out.

>TRBD1|TRBV4-3|TRBJ2-5|once
TGCGCCAGCAGCCGGACCAGGGGGAGCAGGGAGACCCAGTACTTC
CASSRTRGSRETQYF
>NA|TRBV6-5|TRBJ2-7|NA
TGTGCCAGTAAGTTACTAGGAGGGGGCAATGAGCAGTACTTC
CASKLLGGGNEQYF
>TRBD1|TRBV2|TRBJ2-7|NA
TGTGCCAGCAGTACCTCCGACAGGGGTTCTTTATACGAGCAGTACTTC
CASSTSDRGSLYEQYF
>NA|TRBV7-9|TRBJ2-7|NA
TGTGCCAGCAGCTTAGCGGGGCTAGCGCCTTCCTACGAGCAGTACTTC
CASSLAGLAPSYEQYF
>NA|TRBV5-8|TRBJ2-2|NA
TGTGCCAGCAGCCGCGACACCGGGGAGCTGTTTTTT
CASSRDTGELFF
>NA|TRBV27|TRBJ2-5|NA
TGTGCCAGCAGTTTATGGGATGGAGAGACCCAGTACTTC
CASSLWDGETQYF
>NA|TRBV18|TRBJ2-7|NA
TGTGCCAGCTCACCACTGGGTAGGCTATCTACCTACGAGCAGTACTTC
CASSPLGRLSTYEQYF
>NA|TRBV6-5|TRBJ2-3|NA
TGTGCCACCTCAGGGGCCGGGGATACGCAGTATTTT
CATSGAGDTQYF
>TRBD1|TRBV4-1|TRBJ2-2|NA
TGCGCCAGCAGTAACCGACAGGGGGGGACCGGGGAGCTGTTTTTT
CASSNRQGGTGELFF
>TRBD1|TRBV10-3|TRBJ2-1|NA
TGTGCCATCGAGGGACAGGGGGCGAATGATGAGCAGTTCTTC
CAIEGQGANDEQFF
>NA|TRBV7-8|TRBJ2-7|NA
TGTGCCAGCAGCCTAGCTGGGGGCTACGAGCAGTACTTC
CASSLAGGYEQYF
>NA|TRBV6-5|TRBJ2-1|NA
TGTGCCAGCACCCCGGGGAGACACAATGAGCAGTTCTTC
CASTPGRHNEQFF
>TRBD2|TRBV7-3|TRBJ2-2|once
TGTGCCAGCAGCCCCCGGGTGTGGGGTAGCGGGAAGGGCACCGGGGAGCTGTTTTTT
CASSPRVWGSGKGTGELFF
>TRBD1|TRBV27|TRBJ2-3|NA
TGTGCCAGCAGTTACGGACAGGGGCCCAGCCATTTT
CASSYGQGPSHF
>TRBD2|TRBV7-8|TRBJ2-3|NA
TGTGCCAGCAGCCTTGGGACTAGCGGGAGCACAGATACGCAGTATTTT
CASSLGTSGSTDTQYF
>TRBD1|TRBV4-2|TRBJ1-5|NA
TGTGCCAGCAGCCAAGATGAGGCACAGGGGGTGGTTCAGCCCCAGCATTTT
CASSQDEAQGVVQPQHF
>NA|TRBV2|TRBJ1-2|NA
TGTGCCAGCAGGGGGAACTATGGCTACACCTTC
CASRGNYGYTF
>TRBD1|TRBV28|TRBJ2-7|NA
TGTGCCAGCAGTCTCCCGGGACAGGGCTACGAGCAGTACTTC
CASSLPGQGYEQYF
>NA|TRBV29-1|TRBJ2-2|once
TGCAGCGTTGAAGCGGGAGTCCCCCTCGGGGAGCTGTTTTTT
CSVEAGVPLGELFF
>TRBD2|TRBV2|TRBJ2-2|NA
TGTGCCAGCAGTCGGGCGACTAGCGGGGGGGCGGTCGGGGAGCTGTTTTTT
CASSRATSGGAVGELFF
>NA|TRBV27|TRBJ1-1|NA
TGTGCCAGCAGTTTTAAAGGGGACACTGAAGCTTTCTTT
CASSFKGDTEAFF
>NA|TRBV9|TRBJ1-3|NA
TGTGCCAGCAGCAATGGCATCGGGGCCGGAAACACCATATATTTT
CASSNGIGAGNTIYF
>NA|TRBV27|TRBJ1-1|NA
TGTGCCAGCAGTTTAGGGGTCAGAAGGAACACTGAAGCTTTCTTT
CASSLGVRRNTEAFF
>NA|TRBV19|TRBJ1-2|few
TGTGCCAGTAGTATCGTGGACGAGGGGGATGGCTACACCTTC
CASSIVDEGDGYTF
>NA|TRBV4-1|TRBJ1-2|NA
TGCGCCAGCAGCCAAGATTCAGGGTTAGGCTATGGCTACACCTTC
CASSQDSGLGYGYTF
>TRBD1|TRBV11-2|TRBJ2-7|NA
TGTGCCAGCTCTCCCGGGACAGGGGCTTACGAGCAGTACTTC
CASSPGTGAYEQYF
>TRBD2|TRBV6-1|TRBJ2-3|NA
TGTGCCGGGGCAGGCGGGGGGGCCTTGGCAGATACGCAGTATTTT
CAGAGGGALADTQYF
>NA|TRBV9|TRBJ1-1|few
TGTGCCAGCAGCGAAGAGGGACAGAACACTGAAGCTTTCTTT
CASSEEGQNTEAFF
>NA|TRBV5-8|TRBJ2-1|medium-sized
TGTGCCAGCAGCACCGGGATTGTTGAGCAGTTCTTC
CASSTGIVEQFF
>NA|TRBV15|TRBJ2-3|NA
TGTGCCACCAGCAGAGGACAGGGACGGGGGGCCACAGATACGCAGTATTTT
CATSRGQGRGATDTQYF
>NA|TRBV28|TRBJ1-2|once
TGTGCCAGCAGTTTAACCGACAGCTATGGCTACACCTTC
CASSLTDSYGYTF
>NA|TRBV4-3|TRBJ1-1|NA
TGCGCCAGCAGCCAAGAGGAGGGGGGGTACACTGAAGCTTTCTTT
CASSQEEGGYTEAFF
>TRBD1|TRBV4-3|TRBJ1-1|NA
TGCGCCAGCAGCCAGGGAACAGGGGACACTGAAGCTTTCTTT
CASSQGTGDTEAFF
>TRBD2|TRBV14|TRBJ2-4|NA
TGTGCCAGCAGTCTAGCGGGGGGGCAATCCAAAAACATTCAGTACTTC
CASSLAGGQSKNIQYF
>NA|TRBV2|TRBJ2-1|NA
TGTGCCAGCAGTGAAAGCCTATCCATCTCCTACAATGAGCAGTTCTTC
CASSESLSISYNEQFF
>TRBD1|TRBV5-4|TRBJ2-7|NA
TGTGCCAGCAGCCTAGGACAGGGGGTCGCCTACGAGCAGTACTTC
CASSLGQGVAYEQYF
>NA|TRBV21-1|TRBJ1-1|NA
TGTGCCAGCAGCCCCACCGAGGTGATGAACACTGAAGCTTTCTTT
CASSPTEVMNTEAFF
>NA|TRBV5-4|TRBJ2-7|NA
TGTGCCAGCAGCTTGGGCCAGGCCGAGCAGTACTTC
CASSLGQAEQYF
>NA|TRBV9|TRBJ2-7|NA
TGTGCCAGCAGCGCGACACTAGGCGAGCAGTACTTC
CASSATLGEQYF
>NA|TRBV5-4|TRBJ2-7|NA
TGTGCCAGCAGTCTGCGGGGAAGCGAGCAGTACTTC
CASSLRGSEQYF
>NA|TRBV19|TRBJ2-3|NA
TGTGCCAGTAGTATCGTAGAGCACACAGATACGCAGTATTTT
CASSIVEHTDTQYF
>NA|TRBV4-1|TRBJ1-6|NA
TGCGCCAGCAGCCAAGTAAGCAAGGGGTGGTCCTATAATTCACCCCTCCACTTT
CASSQVSKGWSYNSPLHF
>TRBD1|TRBV19|TRBJ2-7|NA
TGTGCCAGTAGTTTCTCCGGGACAGGGGCCGAGCAGTACTTC
CASSFSGTGAEQYF
>NA|TRBV7-9|TRBJ1-2|NA
TGTGCCAGCACCCCAGCAGGCTATGGCTACACCTTC
CASTPAGYGYTF
>TRBD2|TRBV28|TRBJ2-1|NA
TGTGCCAGCAGTTTCCCCGGGACTAGCGGGAACCCATACAATGAGCAGTTCTTC
CASSFPGTSGNPYNEQFF
>NA|TRBV7-9|TRBJ2-7|NA
TGTGCCAGCAGCCCCCGAGGGGGGGCCCCCTCCTACGAGCAGTACTTC
CASSPRGGAPSYEQYF
>TRBD1|TRBV7-8|TRBJ2-3|NA
TGTGCCAGCAGCTCCGGACAGGGGACCACAGATACGCAGTATTTT
CASSSGQGTTDTQYF
>NA|TRBV7-9|TRBJ2-7|NA
TGTGCCAGCAGTTTACCACCCCAGGAGCTAGGGGACTACGAGCAGTACTTC
CASSLPPQELGDYEQYF
>TRBD1|TRBV11-2|TRBJ1-2|NA
TGTGCCAGCAGCTTAGGGTATGGGACAGGTCTAGTCGGAGAGTATGGCTACACCTTC
CASSLGYGTGLVGEYGYTF
>TRBD1|TRBV19|TRBJ2-7|NA
TGTGCCAGTAGTATAGCTGGGGGTAGGGGGCCCTACGAGCAGTACTTC
CASSIAGGRGPYEQYF
>NA|TRBV11-2|TRBJ2-1|NA
TGTGCCAGCAGCTTGAATGGCTGGAGGGGACACTACAATGAGCAGTTCTTC
CASSLNGWRGHYNEQFF
>TRBD2|TRBV28|TRBJ2-1|NA
TGTGCCAGCAGCTTAGCGGGAGGGACTTACAATGAGCAGTTCTTC
CASSLAGGTYNEQFF
>TRBD1|TRBV28|TRBJ2-7|NA
TGTGCCAGCACCCAGGGACAGGGCTCCTACGAGCAGTACTTC
CASTQGQGSYEQYF